These 32 T cell receptor beta chains were all obtained from the same sample, sequenced in a study of blood T cells in healthy people across ages. A second PCR, run for roughly 7 to 12 cycles, used a sample-barcoded 5' primer plus a J-beta primer mix. TCRdb passed the 5' RACE reads through MiXCR, listing each CDR3 protein once. The profile shows 1 million to 1.2 million distinct CDR3 sequences, 30% to 40% of them singletons. Sequencing was performed on blood. The receptors were sampled from a man aged 18 to 35 in good health.

V is TRBV6-2 or TRBV6-3 and J is TRBJ1-4; D unresolved. V lost 4 bases to trimming and J lost 0 bases, with 9 bases between them. Germline V gene data show CDR1 as MNHEY and CDR2 as SVGEGT. The CDR3 is 15 amino acids. The CDR3 loop reads CASSSELTTNEKLFF. In DNA, the CDR3 is TGTGCCAGCAGTTCTGAGCTAACAACTAATGAAAAACTGTTTTTT.

This sequence joins TRBV27 and TRBJ1-3; tentatively, D is TRBD1 (6 bases). Trimming took off 8 bases at V and 0 bases at J, with 8 bases between the two ends. The CDR3 has 13 amino acids. Germline V lookup: CDR1 MNHEY, CDR2 SMNVEV (reference sequence). Here the CDR3 DNA reads TGTGCCAGCGCACAGGGCTCTGGAAACACCATATATTTT. Its translation: CASAQGSGNTIYF.

The rearrangement joins TRBV20-1 to TRBJ2-5, with D possibly TRBD1 on 8 matching bases. The end of the DNA is better explained by TRBJ2-7, so the J call may be wrong. Germline values: CDR1 DFQATT, CDR2 SNEGSKA (reference sequence). CDR3 length: 14 residues. CDR3 nucleotide sequence: TGCAGTGTACAGACAGGGGACTACTCCTACGAGCAGTACTTC. Protein product: CSVQTGDYSYEQYF.

The rearrangement links TRBV6-6 to TRBJ1-2, with D uncertain. The CDR3 runs 16 residues. CDR1 is MNHNY, CDR2 SVGAGI, per germline (reference sequence). V dropped 2 bases and J dropped 2 bases, with 15 bases sitting between them. CDR3 nucleotide sequence: TGTGCCAGCAGTTACGTCCAATTAAACCCAAACTATGGCTACACCTTC. It codes for CASSYVQLNPNYGYTF.

The chain joins TRBV7-2 to TRBJ2-3; TRBD2 matches 9 bases. This CDR3 spans 15 amino acids. Germline values: CDR1 SGHTA, CDR2 FQGNSA. V lost 0 bases and J lost 8; bases outside the gene matches: 6. CDR3 bases: TGTGCCAGCAGCTTAGCAGAGCGGGGGGCAGGTACGCAGTATTTT. This gives the protein CASSLAERGAGTQYF.

The rearrangement uses TRBV7-9 and TRBJ1-5; TRBD1 agrees at 8 bases. CDR1 SEHNR and CDR2 FQNEAQ come from the germline V gene (reference sequence). V lost 5 bases and J lost 7; bases outside the gene matches: 13. The CDR3 length is 16 residues. CDR3 in DNA: TGTGCCAGCAGCCGTCAACAGGGGGTAACATGGCAGCCCCAGCATTTT. Protein: CASSRQQGVTWQPQHF.

This clonotype was picked up a small number of times. V and J are TRBV4-3 and TRBJ2-1; D not resolved. V was trimmed by 0 bases and J by 1 base, leaving 13 bases between them. The germline V gene encodes CDR1 LGHNA and CDR2 YSLEER. There are 17 residues in the CDR3. The CDR3 here is CASSQDVGSESYNEQFF. The CDR3 DNA sequence: TGCGCCAGCAGCCAAGATGTAGGTAGTGAGTCCTACAATGAGCAGTTCTTC.

The chain combines TRBV7-9 with TRBJ2-3; 9 bases match TRBD1. Unmatched junction bases numbered 6, after V lost 5 bases and J lost 3 bases. Germline assignment: CDR1 SEHNR and CDR2 FQNEAQ (reference sequence). The CDR3 contains 15 residues. CDR3 nucleotides: TGTGCCAGCAGCCCAAGGACAGGGGTAACAGATACGCAGTATTTT. Its protein is CASSPRTGVTDTQYF.

V is TRBV21-1 and J is TRBJ2-1; the table assigns TRBD2, which was not confirmed against the DNA. TRBV21-1 represents a pseudogene. The CDR3 length is 12 residues. CDR3 amino acids: CASSPQTRPPFF. The CDR3 DNA follows: TGTGCCAGCAGCCCTCAGACTCGTCCCCCGTTCTTC.

The CDR3 DNA follows: TGTGCCTGGAGTGAGTCCCCTAAAGATGGCTACACCTTC. Translation gives CAWSESPKDGYTF. This chain links TRBV30 with TRBJ1-2; D gene unclear. Trimming removed 1 base from V and 6 bases from J, with 12 bases in between. The CDR3 runs to 13 residues. Germline CDR1 reads GTSNPN; CDR2 reads SVGIG (reference sequence).

This chain joins TRBV4-1 and TRBJ1-5, with 8 bases that match TRBD1. This CDR3 contains 17 residues. Germline V gene data show CDR1 as MGHRA and CDR2 as YSYEKL. With 0 bases clipped from V and 5 bases from J, the junction kept 9 bases outside the gene matches. CDR3 residues: CASSQDRDRGFYQPQHF. The CDR3 coding sequence is TGCGCCAGCAGCCAAGATCGAGACAGGGGATTTTATCAGCCCCAGCATTTT.

J is TRBJ2-1 and V is TRBV7-9; 9 nucleotides line up with TRBD1. Trimming cost V 6 bases and J 5 bases; bases outside gene matches: 23. This CDR3 is 20 amino acids long. In germline, CDR1 is SEHNR, CDR2 FQNEAQ (reference sequence). The CDR3 sequence is CASRNYRDRVLSATDNEQFF. The CDR3 DNA sequence: TGTGCCAGCAGAAATTACCGGGACAGGGTTTTGTCGGCAACCGACAATGAGCAGTTCTTC.

The sample holds a few counts of this clonotype. The chain has TRBV20-1 and TRBJ2-5; perhaps TRBD2 as D (7 bases). The CDR3 extends over 12 amino acids. Germline lookup yields CDR1 DFQATT and CDR2 SNEGSKA (reference sequence). Deletions cut 5 bases from V and 5 bases from J, with 12 bases between. This chain's CDR3 is CSASGGTETQYF. CDR3 DNA sequence: TGCAGTGCTTCGGGGGGCACGGAGACCCAGTACTTC.

This clonotype was found a few times. The gene calls are TRBV18 and TRBJ2-3; unclear D gene. The CDR3 runs 18 residues. The ends were cut back, 2 bases at V and 5 bases at J, with 23 bases in the middle. Germline assignment: CDR1 KGHSH and CDR2 LQKENI. CDR3 in amino acids: CASSPVRNRAVYLDTQYF. The CDR3 DNA sequence: TGTGCCAGCTCACCAGTGAGGAATCGCGCTGTTTACCTAGATACGCAGTATTTT.

V usage is TRBV29-1 and J usage is TRBJ2-2; D remains ambiguous. Deletions cut 4 bases from V and 0 bases from J, with 12 bases between. The CDR3 runs to 15 residues. Germline values: CDR1 SQVTM, CDR2 ANQGSEA. The CDR3 DNA reads as TGCAGCGTTGCGGGTGGGGTATCGAACACCGGGGAGCTGTTTTTT. It is translated as CSVAGGVSNTGELFF.

This clonotype showed up just a few times. This chain links TRBV6-1 with TRBJ2-7; tentatively, D is TRBD1 or TRBD2 (5 bases each). Germline V gives CDR1 MNHNS, CDR2 SASEGT. The CDR3 sequence is 14 residues long. The V gene lost 1 base and the J gene lost 3 bases, with 10 bases spanning the gap. This chain's CDR3 is CASSEGVGGYEQYF. DNA for the CDR3: TGTGCCAGCAGTGAAGGCGTTGGGGGCTACGAGCAGTACTTC.

This clonotype has only a few counts. The V call is TRBV18, the J call TRBJ2-7; D remains unclear. V was pared by 0 bases and J by 0 bases, with 3 bases between. This CDR3 contains 13 residues. Germline V lookup: CDR1 KGHSH, CDR2 LQKENI. This chain's CDR3 is CASSPPTSYEQYF. CDR3 bases: TGTGCCAGCTCACCACCGACCTCCTACGAGCAGTACTTC.

This clonotype has only a few counts. This chain connects TRBV27 to TRBJ1-1; 8 bases fit TRBD1. Per germline, CDR1 MNHEY and CDR2 SMNVEV (reference sequence). The CDR3 totals 14 residues. V was pared by 5 bases and J by 6 bases, with 8 bases of the junction left unmatched. The CDR3 spells CASSPDRGASEAFF. The CDR3 nucleotides read TGTGCCAGCAGTCCCGACAGGGGTGCATCTGAAGCTTTCTTT.

This clonotype was seen only a few times. The V gene is TRBV7-2, the J gene TRBJ1-4; D is unresolved. The CDR3 consists of 20 residues. V was clipped by 5 bases and J by 3 bases, with 28 bases between them. Germline V gene lookup returns CDR1 SGHTA and CDR2 FQGNSA. This CDR3 is CASSPRKGKTSSGANEKLFF. CDR3 bases: TGTGCCAGCAGCCCCCGGAAAGGGAAGACTTCCTCCGGAGCTAATGAAAAACTGTTTTTT.

The chain carries TRBV27 and TRBJ2-1; TRBD1 matches at 7 bases. The CDR3 covers 15 residues. With 7 bases clipped from V and 3 bases from J, the junction kept 9 bases outside the gene matches. Germline-derived CDR1 and CDR2 are MNHEY and SMNVEV (reference sequence). CDR3 sequence reads: CASNQQGFGYNEQFF. The CDR3 DNA reads TGTGCCAGCAATCAACAGGGGTTTGGCTACAATGAGCAGTTCTTC.

The chain links TRBV7-2 to TRBJ1-2; no definite D call. Trimming removed 3 bases at V and 8 bases at J, with 13 bases between. Germline V CDR1 and CDR2: SGHTA, FQGNSA. The CDR3 has 13 residues. CDR3 sequence reads: CASSFGPPRGYTF. DNA for the CDR3: TGTGCCAGCAGCTTCGGGCCCCCCAGGGGCTACACCTTC.

This clonotype came up a few times. This chain connects TRBV5-6 to TRBJ1-5; 7 bases are a match to TRBD1. The CDR3 sequence is 17 residues long. The V gene's germline CDR1 is SGHDT and CDR2 YYEEEE. J was trimmed by 4 bases and V by 4 bases; bases with no gene match: 14. The CDR3 DNA reads as TGTGCCAGCAGCCCCTCTAGGGCGGGACAGAGAAATCAGCCCCAGCATTTT. Encoded protein: CASSPSRAGQRNQPQHF.

J is TRBJ1-1 and V is TRBV6-1; D not certain. The germline V gene encodes CDR1 MNHNS and CDR2 SASEGT. Trimming shortened V by 6 bases and J by 11 bases, and 19 bases separated the two germline ends. The CDR3 sequence is 13 residues long. In DNA form, the CDR3 reads TGTGCCAGCAGGCCCACAGTCGTGGATCGGGCTTTCTTT. Encoded protein: CASRPTVVDRAFF.

The CDR3 sequence is CASSRETVYEQYF. Written as DNA, the CDR3 is TGCGCCAGCAGCCGGGAGACAGTCTACGAGCAGTACTTC. V is TRBV5-1 and J is TRBJ2-5; tentative D call: TRBD2 (6 bases). The J call may be wrong; the DNA end is better matched by TRBJ2-7. Germline loops: CDR1 SGHRS, CDR2 YFSETQ. This CDR3 is 13 amino acids long.

This clonotype appeared a few times. This rearrangement joins TRBV20-1 to TRBJ2-4; no clear D gene. Between the trimmed V and J ends, which lost 3 bases and 1 base, there was a span of 7 bases. This CDR3 is built from 13 residues. Germline CDR1 is DFQATT and CDR2 is SNEGSKA (reference sequence). CDR3 in amino acids: CSASGHAKNIQYF. In DNA, the CDR3 is TGCAGTGCTAGTGGGCATGCCAAAAACATTCAGTACTTC.

V and J are TRBV6-2 or TRBV6-3 and TRBJ1-1; tentatively, D is TRBD1 (5 bases). V lost 6 bases, J lost 5 bases, and 19 bases lay in between. Germline CDR1 is MNHEY and CDR2 is SVGEGT. CDR3 size: 15 residues. The CDR3 reads CASSPRDWGATEAFF. As DNA, the CDR3 is TGTGCCAGCAGCCCACGGGACTGGGGAGCTACTGAAGCTTTCTTT.

This clonotype has more than one count but fewer than ten. One end of the junction varies from germline; a read error may be responsible. The chain carries TRBV27 and TRBJ1-1; 8 positions agree with TRBD1. The CDR3 spans 16 residues. The germline CDR1 and CDR2 sequences are MNHEY and SMNVEV (reference sequence). This chain's CDR3 is CASRQDRVGVKTEAFF. For the CDR3, the DNA is TGTGCCAGCAGACAGGACAGGGTCGGGGTGAAAACTGAAGCTTTCTTT.

This clonotype was observed a handful of times. This chain links TRBV7-9 with TRBJ2-1, with TRBD1 as a possible D gene (6 bases). Per germline, CDR1 SEHNR and CDR2 FQNEAQ (reference sequence). This CDR3 is 15 amino acids long. Trimming left V 1 base short and J 8 bases short, with 15 bases between. The CDR3 region is CASSLVRGPLDEQFF. The CDR3 coding sequence is TGTGCCAGCAGCTTAGTCAGGGGCCCCCTCGATGAGCAGTTCTTC.

The CDR3 spells CASSPLEENTEAFF. The CDR3 bases are TGTGCCAGCTCACCATTGGAGGAGAACACTGAAGCTTTCTTT. The rearrangement links TRBV18 to TRBJ1-1; D is unclear. Trimming removed 2 bases at V and 1 base at J, with 8 bases between. Looked up from germline, CDR1 is KGHSH and CDR2 is LQKENI. The CDR3 spans 14 residues.

To note about this clonotype: This sequence may be a read error, since a much larger clone differs from it by one base. This chain joins TRBV20-1 and TRBJ2-1; D gene uncertain. Per germline, CDR1 DFQATT and CDR2 SNEGSKA (reference sequence). The CDR3 covers 17 residues. V lost 5 bases, J lost 1 base, and 21 bases lay in between. The CDR3 here is CSAGQVDGEKSYNEQFF. The CDR3 nucleotides read TGCAGTGCTGGCCAGGTCGATGGGGAAAAGTCCTACAATGAGCAGTTCTTC.

There are a few counts of this clonotype. The chain employs TRBV7-2 and TRBJ1-1; no clear D gene. CDR1 is SGHTA and CDR2 is FQGNSA in the germline V gene. This CDR3 spans 15 amino acids. Trimming removed 0 bases from V and 1 base from J, with 9 bases in between. The CDR3: CASSLAGGENTEAFF. The CDR3 DNA follows: TGTGCCAGCAGCTTAGCTGGAGGAGAGAACACTGAAGCTTTCTTT.

This sequence joins TRBV5-1 and TRBJ1-1, with 10 positions matching TRBD1. The V gene's germline CDR1 is SGHRS and CDR2 YFSETQ. CDR3 length: 18 residues. Losses at the gene ends were 1 base for V and 9 bases for J; bases not matched to a gene: 18. The CDR3 bases are TGCGCCAGCAGCTTGAGAGGGACAGGGGCAAGAATAACCCCAAAAGCTTTCTTT. Protein product: CASSLRGTGARITPKAFF.